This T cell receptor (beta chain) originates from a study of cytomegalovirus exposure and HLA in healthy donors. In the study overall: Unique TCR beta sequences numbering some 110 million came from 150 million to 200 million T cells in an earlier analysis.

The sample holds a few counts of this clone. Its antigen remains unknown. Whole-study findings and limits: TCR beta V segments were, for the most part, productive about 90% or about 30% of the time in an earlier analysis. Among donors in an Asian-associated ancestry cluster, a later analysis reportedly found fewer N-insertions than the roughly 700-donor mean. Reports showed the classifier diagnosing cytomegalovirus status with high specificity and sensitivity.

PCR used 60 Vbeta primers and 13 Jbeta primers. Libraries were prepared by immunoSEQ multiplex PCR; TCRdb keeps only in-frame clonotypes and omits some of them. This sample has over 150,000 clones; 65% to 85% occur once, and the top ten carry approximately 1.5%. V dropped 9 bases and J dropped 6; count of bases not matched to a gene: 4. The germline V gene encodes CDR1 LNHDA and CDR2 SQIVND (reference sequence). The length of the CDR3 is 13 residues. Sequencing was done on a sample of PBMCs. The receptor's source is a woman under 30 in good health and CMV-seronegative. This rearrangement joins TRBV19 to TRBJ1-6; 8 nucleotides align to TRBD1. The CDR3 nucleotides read TGTGCCAGCAGGACAGGGCCTAATTCACCCCTCCACTTT. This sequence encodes CASRTGPNSPLHF.